This T cell receptor (beta chain) originates from a study of T cells in Graves' hyperthyroidism and ophthalmopathy. This clonotype was found many times. Its matching antigen is unknown. Every diagnosis used clinical symptoms, serum thyroxine and TRAb, thyroid ultrasound and orbital computed tomography. J was trimmed by 3 bases and V by 4 bases; bases with no gene match: 8. Germline-derived CDR1 and CDR2 are SGHTA and FQGNSA. CDR3 length: 15 amino acids. Broader study findings: Expanded thyroid clonotypes (above 0.001) were mostly also found in blood. By a 13 V-J model, ophthalmopathy was set apart from stable hyperthyroidism.

Amplification of TCR beta CDR3 regions was performed using RNA transcripts as template. TCR CDR3 regions were first amplified by RT-PCR with HTBI primers. TCRdb re-called the multiplex PCR reads with MiXCR, one entry per CDR3 protein. The repertoire holds about 360,000 distinct CDR3 sequences, with 13% as singletons. The chain links TRBV7-2 to TRBJ2-5, with 7 bases lining up with TRBD1. This TCR derives from a woman between 18 and 29 years old with Graves' hyperthyroidism. The source material was blood. The CDR3 loop is CASSSSGTAKETQYF. CDR3 in DNA: TGTGCCAGCAGCTCTTCCGGGACAGCCAAAGAGACCCAGTACTTC.